Listed here are 16 T cell receptor beta chains from one sample, sequenced in a study of blood T cell repertoires in COVID-19. Clones were sequenced by immunoSEQ multiplex PCR, and TCRdb holds only the in-frame ones, with some missing. The table records about 130,000 clones, roughly 88% of them present only once. Sequenced material: peripheral blood. The receptors originated from a middle-aged man with acute or convalescent COVID-19.

The V call is TRBV30, the J call TRBJ1-2; 7 bases agree with TRBD1. The CDR3 consists of 14 residues. Trimming cost V 2 bases and J 8 bases; bases outside gene matches: 11. CDR1 GTSNPN and CDR2 SVGIG come from the germline V gene (reference sequence). The CDR3 DNA is TGTGCCTGGAGTCAAGACAGGGTGTTACGCGGCTACACCTTC. Its translation is CAWSQDRVLRGYTF.

This rearrangement joins TRBV23-1 to TRBJ1-2; a possible D gene is TRBD1 (6 bases). TRBV23-1 is assigned to the ORF class and has an uncertain function. V was trimmed by 2 bases and J by 5 bases, leaving 12 bases between them. This CDR3 is built from 14 residues. CDR3 amino acids: CASSQEGESYGYTF. In DNA form, the CDR3 reads TGCGCCAGCAGTCAAGAGGGGGAATCTTATGGCTACACCTTC.

V and J are TRBV23-1 and TRBJ1-1; tentative D call: TRBD1 (5 bases). TRBV23-1 qualifies as an ORF whose function is uncertain. CDR3 length: 13 amino acids. V was cut by 6 bases and J by 8 bases, with 16 bases left in between. The CDR3 DNA is TGCGCCAGCAGGGGGGGGAGGCAGACCGAAGCTTTCTTT. The encoded protein is CASRGGRQTEAFF.

The chain has TRBV6-6 and TRBJ2-1, with a weak D call TRBD1 (5 bases). Trimming cost V 6 bases and J 7 bases, with 16 bases left between them. The germline V gene encodes CDR1 MNHNY and CDR2 SVGAGI (reference sequence). The CDR3 spans 14 residues. In nucleotides, the CDR3 is TGTGCCAGCAGAAACGACCCGCAGGGTAATGAGCAGTTCTTC. Translation gives CASRNDPQGNEQFF.

The rearrangement uses TRBV25-1 and TRBJ2-1; 9 positions agree with TRBD1. Germline-derived CDR1 and CDR2 are MGHDK and SYGVNS. The CDR3 spans 15 residues. With 8 bases clipped from V and 7 bases from J, the junction kept 12 bases outside the gene matches. CDR3 in DNA: TGTGCCAGCGTATCCGGGACAGGGATGGTTAATGAGCAGTTCTTC. Protein: CASVSGTGMVNEQFF.

This clone was found once. V and J are TRBV20-1 and TRBJ2-1; D is ambiguous. Germline values: CDR1 DFQATT, CDR2 SNEGSKA (reference sequence). This CDR3 is 16 amino acids long. Trimming took 3 bases from V and 0 from J, leaving 15 bases between them. The CDR3 is CSASYRAASSYNEQFF. The DNA for the CDR3 is TGCAGTGCTAGTTACCGCGCGGCGAGCTCCTACAATGAGCAGTTCTTC.

The chain couples TRBV5-1 to TRBJ2-5; TRBD1 agrees at 9 bases. The CDR3 consists of 14 residues. With 4 bases clipped from V and 5 bases from J, the junction kept 6 bases outside the gene matches. The germline V gene encodes CDR1 SGHRS and CDR2 YFSETQ. The CDR3 is CASSLMDRGETQYF. The DNA for the CDR3 is TGCGCCAGCAGCCTGATGGACAGGGGTGAGACCCAGTACTTC.

The rearrangement uses TRBV7-2 and TRBJ2-1; 9 positions match TRBD2. J was trimmed by 9 bases and V by 5 bases; bases with no gene match: 14. The CDR3 length is 16 residues. Germline CDR1 SGHTA, CDR2 FQGNSA. The CDR3 here is CASSVTGVAGAAEQFF. The CDR3 DNA is TGTGCCAGCAGCGTCACCGGGGTAGCGGGAGCGGCTGAGCAGTTCTTC. The variable domain in full, with the rest retrieved from reference TRBV7-2 and TRBJ2-1, is GAGVSQSPSNKVTEKGKDVELRCDPISGHTALYWYRQSLGQGLEFLIYFQGNSAPDKSGLPSDRFSAERTGGSVSTLTIQRTQQEDSAVYLCASSVTGVAGAAEQFFGPGTRLTVL.

This clone was found a few times. The chain links TRBV5-6 to TRBJ1-1; D uncertain. Germline V CDR1 and CDR2: SGHDT, YYEEEE. This CDR3 is built from 15 residues. Trimming left V 4 bases short and J 10 bases short, with 23 bases between. The CDR3: CASSQRERTASGAFF. The DNA for the CDR3 is TGTGCCAGCAGCCAAAGAGAAAGGACTGCCTCAGGAGCTTTCTTT.

The chain recombines TRBV2 with TRBJ2-5; 7 nucleotides agree with TRBD1. Germline values: CDR1 SNHLY, CDR2 FYNNEI. The ends lost 6 bases at V and 2 bases at J; junction bases unmatched: 3. There are 13 residues in the CDR3. CDR3 DNA sequence: TGTGCCAGCAGCGGGACAGCTCAAGAGACCCAGTACTTC. Amino acid sequence: CASSGTAQETQYF. Combining the CDR3 with reference TRBV2 and TRBJ2-5 gives the whole variable domain EPEVTQTPSHQVTQMGQEVILRCVPISNHLYFYWYRQILGQKVEFLVSFYNNEISEKSEIFDDQFSVERPDGSNFTLKIRSTKLEDSAMYFCASSGTAQETQYFGPGTRLLVL.

J is TRBJ2-3 and V is TRBV28, with 7 positions matching TRBD1. CDR3 length equals 15 residues. V was clipped by 6 bases and J by 3 bases; unmatched bases: 9. Germline CDR1 MDHEN, CDR2 SYDVKM. The CDR3 here is CASSQGVTWTDTQYF. In DNA, the CDR3 is TGTGCCAGCAGCCAGGGGGTTACTTGGACAGATACGCAGTATTTT.

The chain couples TRBV5-4 to TRBJ1-1; maybe TRBD1 (6 bases). Germline CDR1 and CDR2: SGHNT and YYREEE (reference sequence). The germline V and J ends were trimmed by 3 bases and 5 bases, with 14 bases remaining between them. The CDR3 has 14 residues. The CDR3 loop is CASSSPRGGTEAFF. CDR3 DNA: TGTGCCAGCAGCTCTCCCAGGGGTGGGACTGAAGCTTTCTTT.

V usage is TRBV3-1 (or the pseudogene TRBV3-2) and J usage is TRBJ1-6; D is unresolved. From germline, CDR1 is LGHDT and CDR2 YNNKEL (reference sequence). This CDR3 is 14 amino acids long. The germline V and J ends were trimmed by 1 base and 9 bases, with 10 bases remaining between them. The CDR3, as DNA: TGTGCCAGCAGCCAAGTAATAGGAGGTTCACCCCTCCACTTT. This sequence encodes CASSQVIGGSPLHF.

This sequence joins TRBV10-1 and TRBJ1-2; 7 bases are shared with TRBD1. V lost 3 bases and J lost 3; bases outside the gene matches: 1. Germline loops: CDR1 WNHNN, CDR2 SYGVQD (reference sequence). CDR3 length equals 13 residues. CDR3 region: CASSEDRDYGYTF. The CDR3 DNA reads TGCGCCAGCAGTGAAGACAGGGACTATGGCTACACCTTC.

The chain is built from TRBV5-1 and TRBJ2-7; TRBD2 is a possible D gene (6 bases). The CDR3 sequence is 12 residues long. The V gene lost 3 bases and the J gene lost 5 bases, with 9 bases spanning the gap. Germline V lookup: CDR1 SGHRS, CDR2 YFSETQ. The CDR3 region has the DNA TGCGCCAGCAGCTCGGGGGAGAACGAGCAGTACTTC. Protein product: CASSSGENEQYF.

The chain has TRBV5-1 and TRBJ2-6; TRBD1 is a possible D gene (5 bases). V lost 2 bases and J 3 bases, leaving 9 bases between the germline ends. CDR1 and CDR2 (germline): SGHRS, YFSETQ. The CDR3 runs to 15 residues. The CDR3 nucleotides read TGCGCCAGCAGCTTCAGGGTAGGTGGGGCCAACGTCCTGACTTTC. It is translated as CASSFRVGGANVLTF.